The next 22 T cell receptor beta chains were all read from a single sample in a study of T-cell reconstitution after alpha-beta-depleted transplantation in children. Unique molecular identifiers were incorporated when the TCRbeta library was constructed. TCRdb reprocessed the PCR reads via MiXCR and lists one record per CDR3 protein. The data show around 370,000 distinct CDR3 sequences, around a tenth seen once. Sequences were derived from PBMCs from the stem cell graft donor, sampled from the stem cell graft. Source of these receptors: a human donor who donated a stem cell graft to a child with acute lymphoblastic leukemia.

This clonotype was detected only a few times. This chain joins TRBV20-1 and TRBJ2-5; unclear D gene. Germline V lookup: CDR1 DFQATT, CDR2 SNEGSKA (reference sequence). V lost 4 bases to trimming and J lost 2 bases, with 11 bases between them. The CDR3 spans 13 residues. The DNA of the CDR3 is TGCAGTGCTAATTCCGGGCCTCAAGAGACCCAGTACTTC. Its translation: CSANSGPQETQYF.

This clonotype has at least ten counts. The chain carries TRBV5-1 and TRBJ2-7; D is possibly TRBD1 (6 bases). The V gene lost 0 bases and the J gene lost 2 bases, with 9 bases spanning the gap. CDR1 SGHRS and CDR2 YFSETQ come from the germline V gene. The length of the CDR3 is 14 residues. Written as DNA, the CDR3 is TGCGCCAGCAGCTTGGGAGGGGACACCTACGAGCAGTACTTC. This sequence encodes CASSLGGDTYEQYF. The full variable domain, completed using reference TRBV5-1 and TRBJ2-7, is KAGVTQTPRYLIKTRGQQVTLSCSPISGHRSVSWYQQTPGQGLQFLFEYFSETQRNKGNFPGRFSGRQFSNSRSEMNVSTLELGDSALYLCASSLGGDTYEQYFGPGTRLTVT.

This clonotype was seen at least ten times. This rearrangement joins TRBV20-1 to TRBJ2-7; D not certain. V lost 0 bases to trimming and J lost 2 bases, with 8 bases between them. This CDR3 has 13 amino acids. Germline V gene sequence: CDR1 DFQATT, CDR2 SNEGSKA (reference sequence). The CDR3 reads CSARDQATYEQYF. In DNA form, the CDR3 reads TGCAGTGCTAGAGATCAGGCTACCTACGAGCAGTACTTC.

J is TRBJ2-2 and V is TRBV28; possible D gene TRBD1, 5 bases. V lost 2 bases and J 3 bases, leaving 22 bases between the germline ends. Germline CDR1 is MDHEN and CDR2 is SYDVKM. The CDR3 is 19 residues long. The CDR3 reads CASSLRVVGATWHTGELFF. CDR3 DNA: TGTGCCAGCAGTTTAAGGGTCGTTGGGGCCACATGGCACACCGGGGAGCTGTTTTTT.

The chain combines TRBV12-3 or TRBV12-4 with TRBJ2-7, with 7 bases that match TRBD1. The CDR3 totals 13 residues. J gave up 2 bases and V 5 bases, and 3 bases lay outside the gene matches. The DNA of the CDR3 is TGTGCCAGCAGTACAGGGGTAACCTACGAGCAGTACTTC. Protein: CASSTGVTYEQYF.

V and J are TRBV6-6 and TRBJ1-4; D ambiguous. The CDR3 sequence is 15 residues long. The ends were cut back, 2 bases at V and 8 bases at J, with 15 bases in the middle. CDR1 is MNHNY and CDR2 is SVGAGI in the germline V gene (reference sequence). CDR3 sequence: CASSYPPSLPEKLFF. As DNA, the CDR3 is TGTGCCAGCAGTTACCCTCCTTCCCTCCCGGAAAAACTGTTTTTT.

Turning to this clonotype: A much larger clone sits a single nucleotide away, making a read error possible. The V call is TRBV27, the J call TRBJ2-7; TRBD1 aligns across 10 bases. The CDR3 is 18 amino acids. V dropped 3 bases and J dropped 4; count of bases not matched to a gene: 15. The germline gives CDR1 MNHEY, CDR2 SMNVEV (reference sequence). The CDR3 region is CASSFGYPGDRGPYEQYF. The CDR3 DNA sequence: TGTGCCAGCAGTTTCGGATACCCGGGGGACAGGGGACCATACGAGCAGTACTTC.

The chain recombines TRBV27 with TRBJ2-6; D call uncertain. The CDR3 runs 16 residues. Germline CDR1 and CDR2: MNHEY and SMNVEV (reference sequence). V gave up 3 bases and J gave up 4 bases, with 13 bases separating them. CDR3 nucleotide sequence: TGTGCCAGCAGTTTGACGGAGACGGTAGGGGCCAACGTCCTGACTTTC. Translating it yields CASSLTETVGANVLTF.

This clonotype was seen a handful of times. The chain employs TRBV12-3 or TRBV12-4 and TRBJ2-1; 11 nucleotides align to TRBD2. The CDR3 is 16 residues long. The trim removed 6 bases at V and 12 bases at J, leaving 16 bases unmatched. The CDR3 coding sequence is TGTGCCAGCAGGGCGCGACCGGCACTAGCGGGAGAGGGGCAGTTCTTC. Protein sequence: CASRARPALAGEGQFF.

V and J are TRBV6-5 and TRBJ1-1; 8 bases line up with TRBD1. The ends lost 4 bases at V and 1 base at J; junction bases unmatched: 11. This CDR3 is 17 amino acids long. The germline gives CDR1 MNHEY, CDR2 SVGAGI. The CDR3 DNA is TGTGCCAGCAGTTCGCTAAAGTTGACAGGGGCGAACACTGAAGCTTTCTTT. It translates to CASSSLKLTGANTEAFF.

The table lists this clonotype with a few counts. The chain joins TRBV7-9 to TRBJ2-5; 7 bases are shared with TRBD2. The CDR3 has 14 residues. Germline V gives CDR1 SEHNR, CDR2 FQNEAQ (reference sequence). J lost 3 bases, V lost 8 bases, and 9 bases had no gene match. CDR3 region: CASSRTLAEETQYF. CDR3 bases: TGTGCCAGCTCCCGTACGCTAGCGGAAGAGACCCAGTACTTC.

V is TRBV13 and J is TRBJ1-1, with D uncertain. Germline V gene lookup returns CDR1 PRHDT and CDR2 FYEKMQ (reference sequence). Trimming pared 8 bases from V and 3 bases from J, leaving 13 bases between. The CDR3 loop spans 13 amino acids. CDR3 nucleotides: TGTGCCAGCGTAGGAACCGGGGACACTGAAGCTTTCTTT. It yields the protein CASVGTGDTEAFF.

Only a few counts were recorded for this clonotype. This rearrangement joins TRBV12-3 or TRBV12-4 to TRBJ1-1; possibly TRBD1 for D (6 bases). Trimming pared 1 base from V and 2 bases from J, leaving 14 bases between. This CDR3 spans 16 amino acids. CDR3 DNA: TGTGCCAGCAGTTTAGGGACAGTACCCTATAACACTGAAGCTTTCTTT. Protein: CASSLGTVPYNTEAFF.

This clonotype was seen many times. CDR3 sequence (DNA): TGTGCCAGCAGCTTATCGACCTACGAGCAGTACTTC. Encoded protein: CASSLSTYEQYF. The rearrangement joins TRBV7-2 to TRBJ2-7; the D is unclear. The germline V gene encodes CDR1 SGHTA and CDR2 FQGNSA. This CDR3 is 12 amino acids long. The V gene lost 2 bases and the J gene lost 2 bases, with 4 bases spanning the gap.

CDR3 residues: CASSVLRDSPGTQYF. The CDR3 DNA sequence: TGTGCCAGCAGCGTCCTCCGGGACTCTCCGGGAACGCAGTATTTT. The rearrangement uses TRBV9 and TRBJ2-3, with a possible D match to TRBD2 (6 bases). The V end lost 2 bases, the J end lost 9 bases, and 19 bases lay between the germline ends. CDR1 and CDR2 from the germline V gene are SGDLS and YYNGEE. The CDR3 contains 15 residues.

J is TRBJ2-1 and V is TRBV6-5; no definite D call. Germline CDR1 and CDR2: MNHEY and SVGAGI. The CDR3 is 14 amino acids. Between the trimmed V and J ends, which lost 0 bases and 12 bases, there was a span of 15 bases. The CDR3 region is CASSYSPGRVAQFF. The CDR3 DNA reads as TGTGCCAGCAGTTACTCGCCAGGACGAGTGGCGCAGTTCTTC.

This clonotype has a count of ten or more. The chain combines TRBV12-3 or TRBV12-4 with TRBJ2-4; no clear D gene. The CDR3 consists of 15 residues. Deletions cut 4 bases from V and 0 bases from J, with 10 bases between. The CDR3 reads CASSSNQVAKNIQYF. CDR3 nucleotides: TGTGCCAGCAGTTCGAACCAGGTAGCCAAAAACATTCAGTACTTC.

The chain recombines TRBV20-1 with TRBJ1-1; the D is unclear. The CDR3 has 13 residues. Between the trimmed V and J ends, which lost 6 bases and 1 base, there was a span of 12 bases. Germline CDR1 is DFQATT and CDR2 is SNEGSKA (reference sequence). CDR3 in amino acids: CSALGRRNTEAFF. The DNA of the CDR3 is TGCAGTGCCCTCGGCAGGAGGAACACTGAAGCTTTCTTT.

As concerns this clonotype: A much larger clonotype is one base distant, so this may be a read error. This chain uses TRBV20-1 with TRBJ2-7; 7 bases match TRBD2. The CDR3 covers 16 residues. The germline gives CDR1 DFQATT, CDR2 SNEGSKA (reference sequence). For the CDR3, the DNA is TGCAGTGCGCAGACGGAGCGGGGCATTCGGCCCTACGAGCAGAACTTC. It is translated as CSAQTERGIRPYEQNF.

Here the CDR3 DNA reads TGCAGTGCTAGACGGGACAGGAACTATGGCTACACCTTC. It specifies CSARRDRNYGYTF. The gene calls are TRBV20-1 and TRBJ1-2; TRBD1 aligns across 8 bases. This CDR3 region has 13 residues. The V and J ends lost 2 bases and 2 bases, in that order; junction bases with no gene match: 1. CDR1 is DFQATT and CDR2 is SNEGSKA in the germline V gene (reference sequence).

This clonotype was seen repeatedly, ten times or more. The rearrangement links TRBV11-1 to TRBJ2-4; D possibly corresponds to TRBD2 (7 bases). The CDR3 sequence is 14 residues long. The V end was cut by 5 bases, the J end by 6 bases, with 14 bases between. Germline V gene data show CDR1 as SGHAT and CDR2 as FQDESV (reference sequence). In DNA, the CDR3 is TGTGCCAGCAGCCGGGGGGCCCGAGGAAACATTCAGTACTTC. Amino acids: CASSRGARGNIQYF.

J is TRBJ2-3 and V is TRBV12-3 or TRBV12-4; 7 nucleotides align to TRBD2. This CDR3 region has 18 residues. V was clipped by 3 bases and J by 1 base; unmatched bases: 13. This chain's CDR3 is CASSFGGAGVAGTDTQYF. CDR3 coding DNA: TGTGCCAGCAGTTTTGGAGGCGCGGGAGTGGCCGGCACAGATACGCAGTATTTT.